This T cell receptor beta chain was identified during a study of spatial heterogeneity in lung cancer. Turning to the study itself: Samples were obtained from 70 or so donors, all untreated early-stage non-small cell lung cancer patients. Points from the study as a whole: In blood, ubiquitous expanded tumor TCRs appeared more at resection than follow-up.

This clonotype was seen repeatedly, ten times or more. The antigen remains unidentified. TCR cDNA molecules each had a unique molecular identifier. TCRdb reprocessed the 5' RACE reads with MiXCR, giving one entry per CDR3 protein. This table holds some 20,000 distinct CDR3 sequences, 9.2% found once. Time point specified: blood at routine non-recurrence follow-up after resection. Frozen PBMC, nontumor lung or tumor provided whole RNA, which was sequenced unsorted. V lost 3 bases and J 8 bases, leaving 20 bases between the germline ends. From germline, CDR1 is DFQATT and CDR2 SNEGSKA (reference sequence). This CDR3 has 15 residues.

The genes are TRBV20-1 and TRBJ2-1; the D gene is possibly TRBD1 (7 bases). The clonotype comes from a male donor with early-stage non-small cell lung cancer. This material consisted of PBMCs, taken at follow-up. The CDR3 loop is CSASSGADRVDEQFF. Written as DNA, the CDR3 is TGCAGTGCTAGCTCGGGGGCAGACAGGGTGGATGAGCAGTTCTTC.